The clone carrying this T cell receptor beta chain came up once. The antigen remains unidentified. PCR was performed using 60 Vbeta and 13 Jbeta primers. Original handling: Later analysis identified tens of millions of unique TCR beta chains, 8.5 million to 13 million shared. Sequenced by immunoSEQ multiplex PCR; TCRdb stores in-frame clones only, minus some. V and J calls plus clone size are reproduced from that table; the DNA served to infer D and trimming. The sample yields 120,000 or so clones, about three quarters seen once. The data stem from a study of cytomegalovirus exposure and HLA in healthy donors. Nominal health characterized the donors when sampled, though unrecorded immune exposures were likely. Study-wide points: HLA-A and HLA-B allele assignments for most subjects were reportedly predicted accurately using TCR beta sequences. A later analysis found most CMV-associated TCR beta chains apparently HLA-restricted.

The CDR3 contains 14 residues. The V gene end was trimmed by 5 bases and the J gene end by 7 bases; junction bases not matched to a gene: 11. CDR1 and CDR2 from the germline V gene are MNHNS and SASEGT. The clonotype comes from a middle-aged woman in good health and CMV-seronegative. The chain recombines TRBV6-1 with TRBJ2-7; 7 bases line up with TRBD2. Sequences were obtained from PBMCs. The CDR3 bases are TGTGCCAGCAGTCAGTTGGGGGGGTCGGGAGAGCAGTACTTC. It translates to CASSQLGGSGEQYF.